These 15 T cell receptor beta chains were all obtained from the same sample, sequenced in a study of blood T cell repertoires in COVID-19. Sequencing was performed with immunoSEQ multiplex PCR; in TCRdb, only in-frame clones are kept and a portion is missing. In the table there are about 240,000 clones, around 83% of which are singletons. Sequenced: peripheral blood. The origin of the receptors is a woman between 18 and 30 years old with acute or convalescent COVID-19.

Written as DNA, the CDR3 is TGTGCCAGCTCGCACGCCTTTTTGGGGGGGTCCGACTATGGCTACACCTTC. Translation gives CASSHAFLGGSDYGYTF. The V gene is TRBV18, the J gene TRBJ1-2, with a tentative D call TRBD1 (5 bases). CDR3 length: 17 residues. V dropped 6 bases and J dropped 3 bases, with 23 bases sitting between them. Germline CDR1 KGHSH, CDR2 LQKENI.

In this sample, this clone turned up many times. The chain is built from TRBV11-2 and TRBJ2-7; D is undetermined. The CDR3 covers 15 residues. Germline V gene data show CDR1 as SGHAT and CDR2 as FQNNGV. V lost 2 bases and J 3 bases, leaving 14 bases between the germline ends. CDR3 bases: TGTGCCAGCAGCTTATTGGGCTATTCCGGCTACGAGCAGTACTTC. This encodes CASSLLGYSGYEQYF.

J is TRBJ2-1 and V is TRBV5-6, with 7 bases that match TRBD2. Germline V gene lookup returns CDR1 SGHDT and CDR2 YYEEEE. The CDR3 runs 19 residues. J lost 1 base, V lost 3 bases, and 16 bases had no gene match. CDR3 sequence reads: CASSSPREVSPRSYNEQFF. Written as DNA, the CDR3 is TGTGCCAGCAGCTCACCCCGGGAGGTTTCCCCCCGGTCCTACAATGAGCAGTTCTTC.

There are a few counts of this clone. This chain links TRBV20-1 with TRBJ1-1; 9 bases match TRBD1. The germline V gene has CDR1 DFQATT and CDR2 SNEGSKA (reference sequence). CDR3 size: 15 residues. V lost 3 bases to trimming and J lost 4 bases; unmatched junction nucleotides: 9. The CDR3 nucleotides are TGCAGTGCTAGTCCCCCCCCACAGGGGGCCACTGAAGCTTTCTTT. Amino acids: CSASPPPQGATEAFF.

This chain connects TRBV27 to TRBJ2-7; 7 positions match TRBD1. The CDR3 has 12 residues. Germline V gene sequence: CDR1 MNHEY, CDR2 SMNVEV (reference sequence). Losses at the gene ends were 5 bases for V and 5 bases for J; bases not matched to a gene: 3. The CDR3, as DNA: TGTGCCAGCAGTGTAACAGGGGACGAGCAGTACTTC. Protein sequence: CASSVTGDEQYF.

This clone was counted between two and nine times. V gene TRBV27 combines with J gene TRBJ2-2, with 11 nucleotides matching TRBD2. The CDR3 is 16 amino acids. Germline values: CDR1 MNHEY, CDR2 SMNVEV (reference sequence). Trimming removed 0 bases from V and 7 bases from J; junction bases left unmatched: 4. As DNA, the CDR3 is TGTGCCAGCAGTTTATCTAGCGGGAGGGCCGGCGGGGAGCTGTTTTTT. Protein: CASSLSSGRAGGELFF.

The CDR3 loop reads CASSLSGRRSYEQYF. The CDR3 region has the DNA TGTGCCAGCAGCCTTAGCGGGAGAAGGTCCTACGAGCAGTACTTC. This rearrangement joins TRBV3-1 (or the pseudogene TRBV3-2) to TRBJ2-7; 9 bases align to TRBD2. Germline CDR1 LGHDT, CDR2 YNNKEL (reference sequence). The CDR3 totals 15 residues. The V and J ends lost 4 bases and 1 base, in that order; junction bases with no gene match: 5.

This chain joins TRBV18 and TRBJ1-2; TRBD1 is a possible D gene (5 bases). The CDR3 covers 14 residues. Trimming pared 3 bases from V and 0 bases from J, leaving 8 bases between. Germline CDR1 reads KGHSH; CDR2 reads LQKENI. CDR3 residues: CASSPGLANYGYTF. In DNA form, the CDR3 reads TGTGCCAGCTCACCGGGACTAGCTAACTATGGCTACACCTTC.

This rearrangement joins TRBV30 to TRBJ2-6; possibly TRBD1 for D (6 bases). In germline, CDR1 is GTSNPN, CDR2 SVGIG (reference sequence). V lost 5 bases, J lost 1 base, and 15 bases lay in between. The CDR3 is 16 amino acids. This CDR3 is CAWEDSAVSGANVLTF. CDR3 nucleotide sequence: TGTGCCTGGGAGGACAGCGCGGTGTCTGGGGCCAACGTCCTGACTTTC.

This sequence joins TRBV7-2 and TRBJ2-7; TRBD1 aligns across 9 bases. V was clipped by 5 bases and J by 0 bases; unmatched bases: 2. This CDR3 is built from 14 residues. Germline V lookup: CDR1 SGHTA, CDR2 FQGNSA. The CDR3 reads CASSPDRGSYEQYF. CDR3 bases: TGTGCCAGCAGCCCGGACAGGGGCTCCTACGAGCAGTACTTC. Complete variable domain (other parts from reference TRBV7-2 and TRBJ2-7): GAGVSQSPSNKVTEKGKDVELRCDPISGHTALYWYRQSLGQGLEFLIYFQGNSAPDKSGLPSDRFSAERTGGSVSTLTIQRTQQEDSAVYLCASSPDRGSYEQYFGPGTRLTVT.

The chain recombines TRBV18 with TRBJ2-2, with TRBD1 as a possible D gene (6 bases). CDR3 length equals 18 residues. The germline V gene encodes CDR1 KGHSH and CDR2 LQKENI. Trimming cost V 1 base and J 7 bases, with 22 bases left between them. As DNA, the CDR3 is TGTGCCAGCTCACCACGACAGCCCAGGGGAATGTTGATCGGGGAGCTGTTTTTT. This translates into CASSPRQPRGMLIGELFF.

The chain recombines TRBV29-1 with TRBJ2-1; 10 bases are shared with TRBD2. The CDR3 totals 15 residues. Germline V gives CDR1 SQVTM, CDR2 ANQGSEA. Unmatched junction bases numbered 8, after V lost 5 bases and J lost 4 bases. The CDR3 DNA is TGCAGCGTTCGCTCGGGACTAGCGAATTACAATGAGCAGTTCTTC. It translates to CSVRSGLANYNEQFF.

The chain couples TRBV6-2 or TRBV6-3 to TRBJ2-2, with TRBD1 as a possible D gene (6 bases). The CDR3 is 17 residues long. V lost 2 bases and J 5 bases, leaving 18 bases between the germline ends. Germline CDR1 and CDR2: MNHEY and SVGEGT. The DNA for the CDR3 is TGTGCCAGCAGTTACCTCCTCCTCAGGGGAAATACCGGGGAGCTGTTTTTT. Protein sequence: CASSYLLLRGNTGELFF.

This rearrangement joins TRBV30 to TRBJ2-2, with 11 nucleotides matching TRBD2. V shed 5 bases, J shed 1 base, and the junction held 6 bases outside the gene matches. CDR1 and CDR2 from the germline V gene are GTSNPN and SVGIG (reference sequence). The CDR3 length is 16 residues. This chain's CDR3 is CAWDGTSGGNTGELFF. The CDR3 DNA sequence: TGTGCCTGGGACGGGACTAGCGGAGGGAACACCGGGGAGCTGTTTTTT. The complete variable domain, with remaining parts taken from reference TRBV30 and TRBJ2-2, reads SQTIHQWPATLVQPVGSPLSLECTVEGTSNPNLYWYRQAAGRGLQLLFYSVGIGQISSEVPQNLSASRPQDRQFILSSKKLLLSDSGFYLCAWDGTSGGNTGELFFGEGSRLTVL.

The chain is built from TRBV27 and TRBJ1-5; TRBD1 matches at 9 bases. Germline assignment: CDR1 MNHEY and CDR2 SMNVEV (reference sequence). After removal of 5 bases from V and 5 bases from J, the junction contained 7 bases not matched to a gene. The CDR3 is 15 amino acids. For the CDR3, the DNA is TGTGCCAGCAGTCCGTCCGGGACAGGGTATCAGCCCCAGCATTTT. It is translated as CASSPSGTGYQPQHF.